The clone carrying this T cell receptor (beta chain) turned up a few times. Its target is unknown. Every participating donor gave one draw, a heparinised blood sample averaging about 110 mL. Expressed TCRB transcripts were sequenced, since all the RNA that had been isolated was reverse transcribed. Sequenced by immunoSEQ multiplex PCR; TCRdb stores in-frame clones only, minus some. Among 500,000 to 850,000 clones listed, over 12% were seen once. This sample is drawn from a study of beta chain features in type 1 diabetes. Overall study findings and caveats: Fewer insertions but more deletions were seen at VDJ junctions in type 1 diabetes patients. It was possible that PCR favored shorter templates, equally so in patients and controls. All four CD4+ subsets of Type 1 diabetes patients contained TCRB CDR3s that were moderately but significantly shorter. Within patients, naive, central memory and Treg TCRB repertoires seemed more similar than within healthy donors.

The clonotype originates from a man younger than 35 with type 1 diabetes. Sequencing was carried out using naive CD4+ T cells from blood.

The CDR3 DNA follows: TGTGCCAGCAGCCCCCATTTGGGACAGGGTAACACCGGGGAGCTGTTTTTT. This sequence encodes CASSPHLGQGNTGELFF. V gene TRBV4-2 combines with J gene TRBJ2-2; 9 bases match TRBD1. The CDR3 has 17 amino acids. Germline V CDR1 and CDR2: LGHNA, YNFKEQ. The V and J ends lost 4 bases and 2 bases, in that order; junction bases with no gene match: 8.